This T cell receptor (beta chain) is from a study of T-cell memory formation after mild COVID-19 (dated by TCRdb to the early 2020s). The study in broad terms: TCR sequence clusters from the two donors were largely donor specific. Longitudinal TCRalpha and TCRbeta repertoire sequencing tracked T-cell clones expanding and contracting after mild COVID-19 in two donors. The cohort comprised two young, previously healthy adult volunteers, one female and one male.

CDR1 and CDR2 are drawn from the germline V gene: ENHRY, SYGVKD. From the cysteine through the phenylalanine, the CDR3 covers 14 amino acids. The entry retains the CDR3 DNA only, 42 bases that are in frame from base 1. V is pruned by 2 bases and J by 5 bases, leaving 2 bases of the junction without a gene match. Sequencing relied on an Illumina NovaSeq 6000. Using 5'RACE with constant-segment primers, TCRalpha and TCRbeta cDNA libraries were constructed, with sample barcodes and unique molecular identifiers added in the process. Trizol reagent was used to extract RNA from every sample. Library amplification was performed in two PCR steps, and a second sample barcode and Illumina TruSeq adapters were introduced in the second step. The libraries were sequenced on an Illumina NovaSeq using 2 x 150 bp paired-end reads. On the study's bioinformatics: With migec v1.2.7, reads were demultiplexed and then collapsed into UMI-guided consensus sequences. Using mixcr v2.1.11, UMI consensuses were aligned to TRA and TRB V and J templates and then assembled into clonotypes. Expanded or contracted clonotypes were those called significant by both edgeR and NoisET, with noise models trained on biological replicates. edgeR calls used a false discovery rate-adjusted p below 0.01 and a log2 fold-change threshold of 1. As an exploratory analysis of dynamics, max-normalized trajectories of the 1000 most abundant clonotypes were examined with PCA combined with hierarchical clustering. The CD4 or CD8 phenotype of responding clones was assigned using the separately sequenced CD4+ and CD8+ repertoires. The raw public reads went through TCRdb reprocessing: fastp at Q25, MiXCR clone calling, in-frame beta chains kept. Records with the same CDR3 protein are collapsed into one entry carrying the most frequent genes and DNA. The V and J calls here are based on TCRdb, not the publication. The sample table records a few hundred thousand distinct CDR3 sequences; approximately 19% of these occur just once. The ten largest make up more than 20% of the sample.

The investigation overall reported the following: The second-wave clones that peaked on day 37 were not confirmed to be SARS-CoV-2 specific. Clones contracting from day 15 to 85 had balanced CD4/CD8 phenotypes, while a second wave expanding from day 15 to 37 was biased towards CD4+. Contracting CD4+ clones turned up mainly in the CM and EM memory subsets, whereas EMRA was where CD8+ clones were enriched. Some responding clones were detected in pre-infection memory, which suggested that pre-existing cross-reactive memory T cells had joined the SARS-CoV-2 response. The study included only a couple of mild cases, and larger cohorts that include severe cases with pre-infection samples were judged to be necessary.

With respect to this clonotype: Its antigen remains undetermined. The sample holds no much larger clone one base away, and base qualities are not on file.

Ficoll-Paque density gradient centrifugation was used to isolate PBMCs. This chain joins TRBV10-3 to TRBJ1-5; TRBD1 lines up with 8 middle nucleotides. The clonotype originates from a man aged 18-30 years who had mild COVID-19 (a few samples of this study predate the infection). The sample titles of this study are shuffled in the database, so cell type and time point are left out; the donor was told from shared clones. Material: PBMCs or a T cell subset sorted from them (not recorded which). The CDR3 reads CAISEDRGYQPQHF. The DNA reads TGTGCCATCAGTGAGGACAGGGGTTATCAGCCCCAGCATTTT.